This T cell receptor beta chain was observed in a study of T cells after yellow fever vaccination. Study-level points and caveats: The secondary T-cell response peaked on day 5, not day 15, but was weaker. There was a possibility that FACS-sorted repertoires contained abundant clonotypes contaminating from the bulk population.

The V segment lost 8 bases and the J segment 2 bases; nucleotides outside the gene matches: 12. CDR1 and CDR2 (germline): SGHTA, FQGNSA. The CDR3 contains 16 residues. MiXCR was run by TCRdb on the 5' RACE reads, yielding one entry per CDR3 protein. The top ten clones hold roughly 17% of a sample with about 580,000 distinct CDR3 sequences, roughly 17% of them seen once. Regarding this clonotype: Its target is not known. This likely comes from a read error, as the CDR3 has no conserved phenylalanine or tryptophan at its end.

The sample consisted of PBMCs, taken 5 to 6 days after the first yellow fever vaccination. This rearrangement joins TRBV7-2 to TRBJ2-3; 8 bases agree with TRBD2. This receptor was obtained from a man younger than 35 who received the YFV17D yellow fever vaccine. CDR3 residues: CASSTLTGGLTDTQYC. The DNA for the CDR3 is TGTGCCAGCTCCACACTCACGGGGGGGCTCACAGATACGCAGTATTGT.